This T cell receptor (beta chain) is drawn from a study of PD-1 blockade in classical Hodgkin lymphoma. Sequenced by immunoSEQ multiplex PCR; TCRdb stores in-frame clones only, minus some. The table records some 96,000 clones, 92% of them present only once. The V and J ends lost 4 bases and 2 bases, in that order; junction bases with no gene match: 6. The CDR3 contains 15 residues. The V gene's germline CDR1 is SGDLS and CDR2 YYNGEE. Every patient was affected by relapse after autologous stem cell transplantation, while exposure to brentuximab vedotin was not uniform. V and J are TRBV9 and TRBJ2-3, with TRBD2 matching over 8 bases. The sequence derives from a human donor with classical Hodgkin lymphoma. Sequencing used peripheral blood mononuclear cells (PBMCs), obtained at baseline. DNA of the CDR3: TGTGCCAGCAGCCAACTTAGCGGGACCACAGATACGCAGTATTTT. Amino acid sequence: CASSQLSGTTDTQYF.